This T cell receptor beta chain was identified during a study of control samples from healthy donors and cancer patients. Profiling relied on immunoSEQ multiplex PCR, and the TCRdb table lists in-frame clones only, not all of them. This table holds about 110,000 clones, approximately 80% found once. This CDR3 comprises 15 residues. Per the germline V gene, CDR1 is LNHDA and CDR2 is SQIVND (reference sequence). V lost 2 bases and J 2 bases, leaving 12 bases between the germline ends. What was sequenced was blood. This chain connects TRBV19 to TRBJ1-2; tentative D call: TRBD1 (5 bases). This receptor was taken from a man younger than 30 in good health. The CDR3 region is CASSISGKLNYGYTF. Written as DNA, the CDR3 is TGTGCCAGTAGTATATCAGGGAAACTAAACTATGGCTACACCTTC.